This T cell receptor beta chain was retrieved from a study of blood T cell repertoires in COVID-19. As for the study in general: In each case, the material was cDNA or gDNA derived from T cells, B-cell-depleted T cells, or PBMCs.

CDR3 length: 12 amino acids. The V end lost 5 bases, the J end lost 8 bases, and 10 bases lay between the germline ends. Looked up from germline, CDR1 is SGHDT and CDR2 is YYEEEE. This clone was detected once. As processed by the authors: Quantification of nucleated cells was approximated via reference gene primer amplification. Produced via immunoSEQ multiplex PCR; TCRdb's table is partial and in-frame only. That table furnishes V, J and clone size, whereas the DNA furnished D and trimming. The data show about 89,000 clones, roughly 80% seen once. The chain links TRBV5-6 to TRBJ2-2, with unresolved D. The sequence was obtained from a human donor in a cohort sampled during active COVID-19. The sample taken for sequencing was peripheral blood. CDR3 in DNA: TGTGCCAGCAGATATTTATCTGGGGAGCTGTTTTTT. It translates to CASRYLSGELFF.